This T cell receptor (beta chain) was recovered during a study of T cells in narcolepsy. Turning to the study itself: Enrolled donors included narcolepsy type 1 or type 2 patients and healthy controls.

Per the germline V gene, CDR1 is SGHTA and CDR2 is FQGNSA. Trimming pared 1 base from V and 1 base from J, leaving 4 bases between. The CDR3 sequence is 13 residues long. The data were produced by immunoSEQ multiplex PCR, yet TCRdb's version contains in-frame clones alone and is incomplete. The sample has about 34,000 clones, roughly four fifths seen once; the top ten hold 2.3%. With respect to this clone: The antigen remains unidentified.

Study results and caveats: Reportedly, autoreactive clonotypes were serially detected in patients' blood but not controls'. Autoreactive HCRT-specific and TRIB2-specific clonotypes were marked in same-patient CSF-versus-blood CD4+ comparisons. No autoreactive T cell clone sequences appeared in some memory CD4+ repertoires.

Sequenced input: memory (CD45RA-) CD4+ T cells from blood. This receptor was obtained from a human donor in good health. The chain uses TRBV7-2 and TRBJ1-1; D gene ambiguous. The CDR3 here is CASSLVKNTEAFF. CDR3 coding DNA: TGTGCCAGCAGCTTAGTTAAGAACACTGAAGCTTTCTTT.